The clone carrying this T cell receptor (beta chain) is categorized as medium-sized (0.01 to 0.1%). CD25-based Treg depletion was applied to purified naive CD4+ T cells. The TRBV12-4/TRBJ1-2 clonotypes were amplified using barcode primers with ligated adaptors. Each CDR3 protein gets one entry after TCRdb re-called the multiplex PCR reads with MiXCR. Among about 660 distinct CDR3 sequences listed, about 3.3% were seen once. V shed 6 bases, J shed 5 bases, and the junction held 6 bases outside the gene matches. The CDR3 sequence is 13 residues long. Specimen: naive CD4+ T cells sorted from blood. Subset indicated: naive CD4+ T cells, CD4+CD45RA+CD25-. The chain carries TRBV12-3 or TRBV12-4 and TRBJ1-2; 7 bases map to TRBD1. This TCR came from a female donor with breast cancer. The CDR3 spells CASSPTGNYGYTF. The CDR3 DNA is TGTGCCAGCAGCCCGACAGGGAATTATGGCTACACCTTC.